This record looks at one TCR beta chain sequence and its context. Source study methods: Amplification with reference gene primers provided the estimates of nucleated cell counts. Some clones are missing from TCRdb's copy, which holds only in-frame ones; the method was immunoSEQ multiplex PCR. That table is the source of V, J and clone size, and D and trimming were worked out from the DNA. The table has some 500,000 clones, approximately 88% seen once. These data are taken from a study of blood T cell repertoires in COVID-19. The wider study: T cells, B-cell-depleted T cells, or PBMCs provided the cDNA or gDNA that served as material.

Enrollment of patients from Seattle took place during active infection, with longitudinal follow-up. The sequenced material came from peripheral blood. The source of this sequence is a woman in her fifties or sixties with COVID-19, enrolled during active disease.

CDR3 sequence: CASTSGSVSKLFF. CDR3 DNA sequence: TGTGCCAGCACCTCAGGGTCGGTATCAAAACTGTTTTTT. The J gene is TRBJ1-4, the V gene TRBV5-6, with a possible D match to TRBD1 (5 bases). V lost 6 bases to trimming and J lost 10 bases, with 16 bases between them. Per germline, CDR1 SGHDT and CDR2 YYEEEE. The CDR3 extends over 13 amino acids.